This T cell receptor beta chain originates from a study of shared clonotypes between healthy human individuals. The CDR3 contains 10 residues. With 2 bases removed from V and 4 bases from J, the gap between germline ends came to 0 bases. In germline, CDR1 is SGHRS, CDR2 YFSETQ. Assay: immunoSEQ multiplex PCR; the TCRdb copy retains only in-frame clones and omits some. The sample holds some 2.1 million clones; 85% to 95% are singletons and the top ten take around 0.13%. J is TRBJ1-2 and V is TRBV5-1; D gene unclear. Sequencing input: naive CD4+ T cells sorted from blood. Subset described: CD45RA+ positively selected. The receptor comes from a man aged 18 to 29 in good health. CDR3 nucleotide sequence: TGCGCCAGCAGCTTCTATGGCTACACCTTC. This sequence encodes CASSFYGYTF.